What follows are 11 T cell receptor beta chains derived from one specimen sequenced in a study of shared clonotypes between healthy human individuals. Measured with immunoSEQ multiplex PCR; TCRdb has only the in-frame clones, and not every one. Of about 550,000 clones listed, 95% to 96% were seen once; the top ten hold roughly 0.1%. Terminally differentiated effector memory CD45RA+ cells were left out of the naive CD8 fraction, which was CD45RO-negative and positively selected for CCR7. Sequencing was performed on naive CD8+ T cells sorted from blood. These receptor sequences come from a woman aged 25 to 39 in good health.

The J gene is TRBJ2-1, the V gene TRBV27, with a tentative D call TRBD2 (6 bases). V was pared by 5 bases and J by 7 bases, with 15 bases between. CDR1 and CDR2 (germline): MNHEY, SMNVEV (reference sequence). The CDR3 is made up of 14 amino acids. The CDR3 DNA follows: TGTGCCAGCAGTCTACGGGACTCCCGGAATGAGCAGTTCTTC. It codes for CASSLRDSRNEQFF.

V gene TRBV4-2 combines with J gene TRBJ2-1; the D is unclear. Germline CDR1 reads LGHNA; CDR2 reads YNFKEQ. CDR3 length: 17 residues. The germline V and J ends were trimmed by 0 bases and 3 bases, with 15 bases remaining between them. In nucleotides, the CDR3 is TGTGCCAGCAGCCAAGAGGATCGGCAGGTCTACTACAATGAGCAGTTCTTC. Protein: CASSQEDRQVYYNEQFF.

The chain carries TRBV28 and TRBJ2-5; the match to TRBD2 covers 11 bases. V lost 6 bases and J lost 0; bases outside the gene matches: 3. Per the germline V gene, CDR1 is MDHEN and CDR2 is SYDVKM. The CDR3 has 15 amino acids. CDR3 DNA sequence: TGTGCCAGCAGCCAGGGACTAGCGGACCAAGAGACCCAGTACTTC. This sequence encodes CASSQGLADQETQYF. The entire variable domain, with the rest obtained from reference TRBV28 and TRBJ2-5, is as follows: DVKVTQSSRYLVKRTGEKVFLECVQDMDHENMFWYRQDPGLGLRLIYFSYDVKMKEKGDIPEGYSVSREKKERFSLILESASTNQTSMYLCASSQGLADQETQYFGPGTRLLVL.

V is TRBV2 and J is TRBJ1-2, with D unclear. The V end lost 1 base, the J end lost 4 bases, and 7 bases lay between the germline ends. This CDR3 spans 13 amino acids. Germline-derived CDR1 and CDR2 are SNHLY and FYNNEI. Written as DNA, the CDR3 is TGTGCCAGCAGTGAAGGCCCCCTCTATGGCTACACCTTC. It translates to CASSEGPLYGYTF.

The chain links TRBV10-1 to TRBJ1-1, with no clear D. The germline V gene has CDR1 WNHNN and CDR2 SYGVQD (reference sequence). The CDR3 contains 14 residues. V was clipped by 0 bases and J by 2 bases, with 7 bases between them. Here the CDR3 DNA reads TGCGCCAGCAGTGAGTCGGGTTATAACACTGAAGCTTTCTTT. Protein: CASSESGYNTEAFF.

The CDR3 DNA reads as TGTGCCAGCAGCCCCCAAAAGCGGGAGGCTAACGAGCAGTACTTC. It specifies CASSPQKREANEQYF. The V and J genes are TRBV5-6 and TRBJ2-7; 9 nucleotides match TRBD2. The germline gives CDR1 SGHDT, CDR2 YYEEEE. J gave up 5 bases and V 4 bases, and 10 bases lay outside the gene matches. This CDR3 region has 15 residues.

The chain is built from TRBV9 and TRBJ1-2; no reliable D call. V was cut by 4 bases and J by 4 bases, with 5 bases left in between. In germline, CDR1 is SGDLS, CDR2 YYNGEE. The CDR3 has 11 residues. The CDR3 loop reads CASSSLYGYTF. For the CDR3, the DNA is TGTGCCAGCAGCTCCCTCTATGGCTACACCTTC.

To note about this clone: A read error may produce the germline difference seen at one junction end. The chain has TRBV7-3 and TRBJ2-7; 8 positions agree with TRBD1. The CDR3 loop spans 14 amino acids. The germline gives CDR1 SGHTA, CDR2 FQGTGA. The chain's CDR3 is CASSLGTGSYEQHF. Written as DNA, the CDR3 is TGTGCCAGCAGCCTCGGGACAGGCTCCTACGAGCAGCACTTC.

This chain uses TRBV2 with TRBJ1-2; TRBD1 matches at 7 bases. After removal of 10 bases from V and 1 base from J, the junction contained 12 bases not matched to a gene. Germline CDR1 is SNHLY and CDR2 is FYNNEI. The CDR3 runs to 15 residues. CDR3: CATGTDLENNYGYTF. CDR3 sequence (DNA): TGTGCCACCGGGACAGACTTAGAAAATAACTATGGCTACACCTTC. The variable domain in full, with the rest retrieved from reference TRBV2 and TRBJ1-2, is EPEVTQTPSHQVTQMGQEVILRCVPISNHLYFYWYRQILGQKVEFLVSFYNNEISEKSEIFDDQFSVERPDGSNFTLKIRSTKLEDSAMYFCATGTDLENNYGYTFGSGTRLTVV.

J is TRBJ1-1 and V is TRBV28; D gene uncertain. This CDR3 region has 13 residues. Germline lookup yields CDR1 MDHEN and CDR2 SYDVKM. The V end was cut by 4 bases, the J end by 5 bases, with 11 bases between. The CDR3 bases are TGTGCCAGCAGTTCACACCTATTGACTGAAGCTTTCTTT. It translates to CASSSHLLTEAFF.

This sequence joins TRBV28 and TRBJ2-5; tentative D call: TRBD2 (6 bases). CDR1 is MDHEN, CDR2 SYDVKM, per germline. The CDR3 length is 14 residues. The V end was cut by 5 bases, the J end by 5 bases, with 15 bases between. The CDR3 DNA sequence: TGTGCCAGCAGTGGTGACACCGCGGGGGAGACCCAGTACTTC. This sequence encodes CASSGDTAGETQYF.